This entry is about one TCR beta chain. Its antigen is unidentified. Clones were read by immunoSEQ multiplex PCR, and TCRdb kept only the in-frame ones, dropping some. The data contain 30,000 or so clones, 80% to 85% of them singletons. This sample was taken from a study of pediatric ulcerative colitis. Looking at the study overall: Most patients had pancolitis, and two had left-sided colitis.

Broader study findings: No controls had the two rectal clonotypes shared by ulcerative colitis patients. Clonal expansions reduced rectal repertoire diversity in acute severe colitis.

This CDR3 region has 14 residues. V was clipped by 7 bases and J by 0 bases, with 14 bases between them. Germline CDR1 SQVTM, CDR2 ANQGSEA. One to two pinch biopsies were taken from the rectum during colonoscopy. The rearrangement uses TRBV29-1 and TRBJ2-3; D remains ambiguous. The sample consisted of gut tissue. This sequence was found in a boy aged 5-17 years with mild ulcerative colitis. The CDR3 loop reads CSARPDLSTDTQYF. CDR3 in DNA: TGCAGCGCCAGGCCGGATCTTAGCACAGATACGCAGTATTTT.